The 6 T cell receptor beta chains reported below all come from one sample, sequenced in a study of blood T cells in healthy people across ages. A J-beta primer mix and a sample-barcoded 5' primer were used in a second PCR of about 7 to 12 cycles. TCRdb itself ran the 5' RACE reads through MiXCR, one entry per CDR3 protein. This sample yields about 1,600,000 distinct CDR3 sequences, of which roughly 40% are seen a single time; 7% to 9.5% belongs to the top ten. The source material was blood. Receptors were obtained from a woman aged 18 to 35 in good health.

V is TRBV2 and J is TRBJ2-3, with D possibly TRBD1 on 7 matching bases. Germline-derived CDR1 and CDR2 are SNHLY and FYNNEI. The V end lost 4 bases, the J end lost 2 bases, and 13 bases lay between the germline ends. This CDR3 region has 15 residues. DNA for the CDR3: TGTGCCAGCAGTGTAGAGGAGGGGGCCACAGATACGCAGTATTTT. This translates into CASSVEEGATDTQYF.

This chain links TRBV24-1 with TRBJ1-2; D call uncertain. CDR1 is KGHDR and CDR2 is SFDVKD in the germline V gene. V was pared by 3 bases and J by 2 bases, with 12 bases between. The CDR3 consists of 15 residues. CDR3 loop: CATSDANGINYGYTF. The CDR3 region has the DNA TGTGCCACCAGTGATGCCAACGGGATCAACTATGGCTACACCTTC.

This clonotype occurred once. At one end the junction does not follow the germline gene, possibly because of a read error. The rearrangement uses TRBV12-3 or TRBV12-4 and TRBJ2-1; TRBD2 aligns across 10 bases. CDR3 size: 15 residues. The CDR3: CASSSIAGGYNEQLF. For the CDR3, the DNA is TGTGCCAGCAGTTCCATAGCGGGGGGATACAATGAGCAGTTATTC.

V gene TRBV7-2 combines with J gene TRBJ2-7; 8 positions agree with TRBD1. The CDR3 totals 14 residues. V trimming: 4 bases; J trimming: 9 bases; junction bases outside the gene matches: 11. Germline loops: CDR1 SGHTA, CDR2 FQGNSA. The CDR3 DNA follows: TGTGCCAGCAGCTCCGGACAGGGAAACAATGGGCAGTACTTC. Amino acids: CASSSGQGNNGQYF.

The J gene is TRBJ1-1, the V gene TRBV21-1; the table's D call, TRBD1, was not checked against the DNA. TRBV21-1 is described as a pseudogene. CDR3 length equals 15 residues. The CDR3 coding sequence is TGTGCCAGCAGCTCCCGGACAGGCCCGGGCACTGAAGCTTTCTTT. Translation: CASSSRTGPGTEAFF.

In this sample, this clonotype turned up a few times. The CDR3 sequence: CASRRGVTGELFF. The DNA for the CDR3 is TGTGCCAGCAGAAGGGGGGTTACCGGGGAGCTGTTTTTT. V usage is TRBV25-1 and J usage is TRBJ2-2; D is possibly TRBD1 or TRBD2 (6 bases each). V lost 6 bases and J 5 bases, leaving 10 bases between the germline ends. Germline V CDR1 and CDR2: MGHDK, SYGVNS. CDR3 length: 13 amino acids.